One TCR beta chain is described in this entry. The sample belongs to a study of cytomegalovirus exposure and HLA in healthy donors. The germline V gene has CDR1 SGHNT and CDR2 YENEEA. The CDR3 extends over 12 amino acids. The V and J ends lost 5 bases and 4 bases respectively, with 8 bases between them. PCR primers comprised 60 Vbeta and 13 Jbeta primers. The data were produced by immunoSEQ multiplex PCR, yet TCRdb's version contains in-frame clones alone and is incomplete. The table shows 150,000 to 180,000 clones, with around 70% occurring only once. The chain uses TRBV11-3 and TRBJ2-5; no clear D. The receptor was derived from a man aged 25 to 45 in good health and CMV-seronegative. The material sequenced was PBMCs. The CDR3 nucleotides read TGTGCCAGCAGCCGCTCCGGAGAGACCCAGTACTTC. It translates to CASSRSGETQYF.